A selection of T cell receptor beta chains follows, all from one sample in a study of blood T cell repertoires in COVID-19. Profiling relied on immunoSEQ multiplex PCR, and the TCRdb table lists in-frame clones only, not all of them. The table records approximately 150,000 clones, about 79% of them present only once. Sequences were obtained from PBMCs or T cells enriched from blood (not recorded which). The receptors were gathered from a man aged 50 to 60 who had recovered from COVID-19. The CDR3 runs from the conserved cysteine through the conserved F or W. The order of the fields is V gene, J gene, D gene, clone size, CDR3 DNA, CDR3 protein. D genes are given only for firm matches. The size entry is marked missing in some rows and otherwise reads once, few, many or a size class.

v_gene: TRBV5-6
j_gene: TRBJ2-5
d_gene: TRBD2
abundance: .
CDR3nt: TGTGCCAGCAGCTCCCGAGCGGGGGGGCTTCAAGAGACCCAGTACTTC
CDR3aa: CASSSRAGGLQETQYF

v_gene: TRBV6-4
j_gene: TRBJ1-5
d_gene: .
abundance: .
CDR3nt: TGTGCCAGCAGTGTACAGGGTCCCAATCAGCCCCAGCATTTT
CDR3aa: CASSVQGPNQPQHF

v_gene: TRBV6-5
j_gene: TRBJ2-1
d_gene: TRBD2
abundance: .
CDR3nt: TGTGCCAGCAGGCGCGGACTAGCGGGTAACAATGAGCAGTTCTTC
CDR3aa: CASRRGLAGNNEQFF

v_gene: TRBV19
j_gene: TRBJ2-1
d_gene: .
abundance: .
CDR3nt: TGTGCCAGTAGTATTTGGAGTCAGGGCAACAATGAGCAGTTCTTC
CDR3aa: CASSIWSQGNNEQFF

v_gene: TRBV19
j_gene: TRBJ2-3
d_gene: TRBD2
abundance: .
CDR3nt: TGTGCCAGTAGCAAATTCAGCGGGGGGGCAACAGATACGCAGTATTTT
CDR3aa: CASSKFSGGATDTQYF

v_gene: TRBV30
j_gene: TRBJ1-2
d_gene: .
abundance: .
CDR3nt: TGTGCCTGGAGTTTAAGCCAGGGGAAGGTTGGCTACACCTTC
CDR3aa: CAWSLSQGKVGYTF

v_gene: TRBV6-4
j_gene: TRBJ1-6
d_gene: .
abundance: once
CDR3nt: TGTGCCAGCAGTGACGAATGGGGCTCACCCCTCCACTTT
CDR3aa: CASSDEWGSPLHF

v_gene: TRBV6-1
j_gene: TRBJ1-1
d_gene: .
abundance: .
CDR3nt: TGTGCCAGCAGTGATTTTAGGGGGATGAACACTGAAGCTTTCTTT
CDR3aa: CASSDFRGMNTEAFF

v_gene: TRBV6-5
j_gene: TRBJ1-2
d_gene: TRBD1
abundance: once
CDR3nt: TGTGCCAGCAGACGACAGGGAGGCTACACCTTC
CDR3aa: CASRRQGGYTF

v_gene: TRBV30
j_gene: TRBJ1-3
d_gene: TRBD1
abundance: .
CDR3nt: TGTGCCTGGTCGGGACAGGGGGCACATTTAGCTGGAAACACCATATATTTT
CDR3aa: CAWSGQGAHLAGNTIYF

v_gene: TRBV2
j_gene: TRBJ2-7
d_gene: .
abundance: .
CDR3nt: TGTGCCAGCAGACACAGGATTTCCCTGGGAAACGAGCAGTACTTC
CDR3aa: CASRHRISLGNEQYF

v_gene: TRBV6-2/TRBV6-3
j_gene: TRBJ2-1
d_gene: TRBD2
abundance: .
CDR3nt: TGTGCCAGCAGCCCAAATTTAGCGGGGGTACTGTTCTTC
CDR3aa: CASSPNLAGVLFF

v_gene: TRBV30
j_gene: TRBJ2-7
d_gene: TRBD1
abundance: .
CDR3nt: TGTGCCTGGAGTACGGGACAGGGGGCGAAGGAGCAGTACTTC
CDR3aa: CAWSTGQGAKEQYF

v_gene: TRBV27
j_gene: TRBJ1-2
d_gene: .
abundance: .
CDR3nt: TGTGCCAGCAGGGGCACGGCCTATGGCTACACCTTC
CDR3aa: CASRGTAYGYTF

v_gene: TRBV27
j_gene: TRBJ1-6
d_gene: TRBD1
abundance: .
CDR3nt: TGTGCCAGCACCCGGGACAGGGAAGGTTCACCCCTCCACTTT
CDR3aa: CASTRDREGSPLHF

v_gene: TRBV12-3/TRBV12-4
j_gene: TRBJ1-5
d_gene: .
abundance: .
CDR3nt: TGTGCCAGCAGTTTAAAGGGGAATCAGCCCCAGCATTTT
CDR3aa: CASSLKGNQPQHF

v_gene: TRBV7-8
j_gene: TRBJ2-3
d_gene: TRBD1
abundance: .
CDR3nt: TGTGCCAGCAGTGTGACAGGGGCGGGATCAGATACGCAGTATTTT
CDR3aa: CASSVTGAGSDTQYF

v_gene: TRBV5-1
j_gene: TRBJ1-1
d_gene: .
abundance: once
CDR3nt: TGCGCCAGCAGCTTCACCCGGACAGCCAACACTGAAGCTTTCTTT
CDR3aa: CASSFTRTANTEAFF

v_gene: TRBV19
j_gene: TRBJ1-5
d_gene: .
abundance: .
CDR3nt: TGTGCCAGTAGTATTGGACGGGGAGCAGAGCCCCAGCATTTT
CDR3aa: CASSIGRGAEPQHF

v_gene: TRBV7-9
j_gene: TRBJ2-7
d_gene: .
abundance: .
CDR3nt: TGTGCCAGCAGCTTACTGAACGCAGGATTTTCCTACGAGCAGTACTTC
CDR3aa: CASSLLNAGFSYEQYF

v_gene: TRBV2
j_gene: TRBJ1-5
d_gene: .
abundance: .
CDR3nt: TGTGCCAGCAGTCAGGCTAACAATCAGCCCCAGCATTTT
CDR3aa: CASSQANNQPQHF

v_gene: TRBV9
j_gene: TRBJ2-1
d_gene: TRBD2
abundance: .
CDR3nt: TGTGCCAGCAGCGATCGGACTAGTTCCTACAATGAGCAGTTCTTC
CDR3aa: CASSDRTSSYNEQFF

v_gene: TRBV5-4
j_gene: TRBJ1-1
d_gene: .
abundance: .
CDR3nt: TGTGCCAGCAGCCCCAGGGGCACTGAAGCTTTCTTT
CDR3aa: CASSPRGTEAFF

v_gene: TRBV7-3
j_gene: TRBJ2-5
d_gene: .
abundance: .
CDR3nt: TGTGCCAGCAGCTTAACTTCTGGGGCAGGAGAGACCCAGTACTTC
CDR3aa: CASSLTSGAGETQYF

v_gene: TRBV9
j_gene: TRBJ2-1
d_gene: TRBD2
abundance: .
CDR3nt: TGTGCCAGCAGCCCACGACTAGCGAGGACAATCTACAATGAGCAGTTCTTC
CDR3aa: CASSPRLARTIYNEQFF

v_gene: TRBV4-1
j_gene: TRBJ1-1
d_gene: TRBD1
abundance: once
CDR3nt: TGCGCCAGCAGCCTTGCCGGGACAGGGACGAACACTGAAGCTTTCTTT
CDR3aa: CASSLAGTGTNTEAFF

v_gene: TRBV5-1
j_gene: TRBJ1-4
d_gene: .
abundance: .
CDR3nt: TGCGCCAGCAAGGGGGGGGAGAGTGAAAAACTGTTTTTT
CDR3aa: CASKGGESEKLFF

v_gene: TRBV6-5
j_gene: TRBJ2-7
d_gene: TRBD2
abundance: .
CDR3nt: TGTGCCAGCAGTTACACGACTAGCGGGGACTCCTACGAGCAGTACTTC
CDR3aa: CASSYTTSGDSYEQYF

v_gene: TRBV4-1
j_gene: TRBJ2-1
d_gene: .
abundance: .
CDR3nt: TGCGCCAGCAGCCAAGATTCAGCGGCCTCCTACAATGAGCAGTTCTTC
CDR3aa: CASSQDSAASYNEQFF

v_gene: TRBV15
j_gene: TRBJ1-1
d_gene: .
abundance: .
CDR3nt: TGTGCCACCAGCAGAGGAGGGTACACTGAAGCTTTCTTT
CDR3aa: CATSRGGYTEAFF

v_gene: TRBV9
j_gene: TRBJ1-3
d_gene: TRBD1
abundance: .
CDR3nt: TGTGCCAGCAGCACCCACAGGGGAATGTTTGAAGACACCATATATTTT
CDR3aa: CASSTHRGMFEDTIYF

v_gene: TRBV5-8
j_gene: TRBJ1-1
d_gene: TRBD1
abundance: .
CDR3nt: TGTGCCAGCAGCGCTTACAGGGGAGGCGGCACTGAAGCTTTCTTT
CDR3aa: CASSAYRGGGTEAFF

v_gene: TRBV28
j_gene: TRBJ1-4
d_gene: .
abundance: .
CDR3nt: TGTGCCAGCAGTTCTGGACAGCTCGGGGCAACTAATGAAAAACTGTTTTTT
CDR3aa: CASSSGQLGATNEKLFF

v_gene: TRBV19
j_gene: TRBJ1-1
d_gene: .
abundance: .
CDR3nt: TGTGCCAGTGATATGACAGGCAGGAACACTGAAGCTTTCTTT
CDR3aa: CASDMTGRNTEAFF

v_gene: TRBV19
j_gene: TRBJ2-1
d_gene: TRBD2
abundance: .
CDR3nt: TGTGCCAGTAGTATACTAGCGGGGGTCGGGGAGCAGTTCTTC
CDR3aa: CASSILAGVGEQFF

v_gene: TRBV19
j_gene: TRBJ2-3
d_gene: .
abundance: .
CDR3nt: TGTGCCAGTACCCCGAGGAGGGGGCCCACAGATACGCAGTATTTT
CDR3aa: CASTPRRGPTDTQYF

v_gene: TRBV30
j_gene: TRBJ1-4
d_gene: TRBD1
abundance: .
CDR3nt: TGTGCCTGGAGGGGACAGGGGGCAGGGGAAAAACTGTTTTTT
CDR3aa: CAWRGQGAGEKLFF

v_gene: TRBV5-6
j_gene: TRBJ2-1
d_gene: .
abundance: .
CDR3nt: TGTGCCAGCAGTCGGTATCTATCCTACAATGAGCAGTTCTTC
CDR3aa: CASSRYLSYNEQFF

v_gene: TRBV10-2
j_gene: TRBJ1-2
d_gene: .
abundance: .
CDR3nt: TGCGCCAGTTTCGGGATTAACTATGGCTACACCTTC
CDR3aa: CASFGINYGYTF

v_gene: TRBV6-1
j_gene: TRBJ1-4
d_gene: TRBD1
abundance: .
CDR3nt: TGTGCCAGCAGTGAGGGGACAGGGGTTGAAAAACTGTTTTTT
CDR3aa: CASSEGTGVEKLFF

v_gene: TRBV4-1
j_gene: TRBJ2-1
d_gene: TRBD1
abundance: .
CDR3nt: TGCGCCAGCAGCCAAGATTCCACCGGGACAGGGGCCTACAATGAGCAGTTCTTC
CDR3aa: CASSQDSTGTGAYNEQFF

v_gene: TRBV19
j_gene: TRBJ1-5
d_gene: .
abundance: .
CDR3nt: TGTGCCAGTAGGAGGTGGGGGGATCGTGAACAGCCCCAGCATTTT
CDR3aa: CASRRWGDREQPQHF

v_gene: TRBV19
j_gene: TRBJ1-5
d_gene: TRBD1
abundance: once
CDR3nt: TGTGCCAGTAAGGGACAGGGGGCGCAACAGCCCCAGCATTTT
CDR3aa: CASKGQGAQQPQHF

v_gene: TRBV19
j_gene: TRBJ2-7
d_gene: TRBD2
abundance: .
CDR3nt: TGTGCCAGTAGTAGAAGCGGGGGAGGCTACGAGCAGTACTTC
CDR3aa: CASSRSGGGYEQYF